One sample yielded the 24 T cell receptor beta chains listed below, sequenced in a study of T cell changes during pregnancy in multiple sclerosis. Assay: immunoSEQ multiplex PCR; the TCRdb copy retains only in-frame clones and omits some. This sample has roughly 60,000 clones, with 90% found just once. The sequencing used peripheral blood, collected in the second trimester of pregnancy. All receptors come from a female donor in good health, enrolled as a control in a pregnancy study.

The V and J genes are TRBV11-2 and TRBJ2-7; TRBD2 aligns across 7 bases. With 3 bases clipped from V and 7 bases from J, the junction kept 6 bases outside the gene matches. The CDR3 is 13 amino acids. Germline assignment: CDR1 SGHAT and CDR2 FQNNGV. As DNA, the CDR3 is TGTGCCAGCAGCTTGCCGGGAGGAGAGGAGCAGTACTTC. The encoded protein is CASSLPGGEEQYF.

This chain links TRBV6-6 with TRBJ1-2; maybe TRBD1 (5 bases). The germline CDR1 and CDR2 sequences are MNHNY and SVGAGI (reference sequence). Trimming removed 5 bases at V and 4 bases at J, with 11 bases between. CDR3 length: 13 residues. This chain's CDR3 is CASSGGWGYGYTF. In DNA form, the CDR3 reads TGTGCCAGCAGTGGGGGGTGGGGCTATGGCTACACCTTC.

The chain is built from TRBV6-4 and TRBJ1-2; the match to TRBD1 covers 7 bases. This CDR3 is built from 14 residues. Germline CDR1 is MRHNA and CDR2 is SNTAGT. V gave up 0 bases and J gave up 4 bases; unmatched junction bases: 2. In nucleotides, the CDR3 is TGTGCCAGCAGTGACTCTGGGACAGCCTATGGCTACACCTTC. Protein sequence: CASSDSGTAYGYTF.

The rearrangement links TRBV28 to TRBJ1-2; D is undetermined. V gave up 7 bases and J gave up 5 bases, with 14 bases separating them. Germline V CDR1 and CDR2: MDHEN, SYDVKM. CDR3 length: 13 residues. The CDR3 nucleotides are TGTGCCAGCATTGGCTTTTTCAAGTATGGCTACACCTTC. Its translation: CASIGFFKYGYTF.

The chain employs TRBV7-9 and TRBJ1-1, with D hard to call. Germline CDR1 is SEHNR and CDR2 is FQNEAQ (reference sequence). The CDR3 consists of 14 residues. The V gene lost 5 bases and the J gene lost 1 base, with 11 bases spanning the gap. CDR3 in DNA: TGTGCCAGCAGCGACGGACTTACGAACACTGAAGCTTTCTTT. It encodes CASSDGLTNTEAFF. Drawing the rest from reference TRBV7-9 and TRBJ1-1, the complete variable domain is DTGVSQNPRHKITKRGQNVTFRCDPISEHNRLYWYRQTLGQGPEFLTYFQNEAQLEKSRLLSDRFSAERPKGSFSTLEIQRTEQGDSAMYLCASSDGLTNTEAFFGQGTRLTVV.

This chain links TRBV5-1 with TRBJ2-6, with 7 nucleotides matching TRBD2. Germline CDR1 and CDR2: SGHRS and YFSETQ. There are 16 residues in the CDR3. Trimming took 4 bases from V and 1 from J; bases not matched to a gene: 5. The CDR3 nucleotides are TGCGCCAGCAGCCCGGGGGGACTATCTGGGGCCAACGTCCTGACTTTC. This codes for CASSPGGLSGANVLTF.

This clone has a single count. V and J are TRBV9 and TRBJ2-5; no clear D gene. Germline V gene lookup returns CDR1 SGDLS and CDR2 YYNGEE. The CDR3 consists of 14 residues. V was clipped by 0 bases and J by 2 bases, with 8 bases between them. The CDR3 spells CASSVGSIQETQYF. CDR3 nucleotides: TGTGCCAGCAGCGTAGGGTCTATACAAGAGACCCAGTACTTC.

V gene TRBV6-5 combines with J gene TRBJ1-1; 9 bases align to TRBD1. J lost 1 base, V lost 7 bases, and 7 bases had no gene match. Germline-derived CDR1 and CDR2 are MNHEY and SVGAGI. The CDR3 contains 15 residues. In DNA form, the CDR3 reads TGTGCCAGCAAAACGGGACAGGGCAGGAACACTGAAGCTTTCTTT. Translation gives CASKTGQGRNTEAFF.

This chain links TRBV5-1 with TRBJ2-7; the D gene is possibly TRBD1 (5 bases). CDR1 and CDR2 (germline): SGHRS, YFSETQ. The V end lost 0 bases, the J end lost 2 bases, and 12 bases lay between the germline ends. This CDR3 has 15 residues. As DNA, the CDR3 is TGCGCCAGCAGCTTGGACCTTACAGGTGCCTACGAGCAGTACTTC. This gives the protein CASSLDLTGAYEQYF.

Of note for this clone: Germline and junction disagree at one end, which may indicate a read error. The rearrangement links TRBV7-8 to TRBJ2-1; 12 bases are shared with TRBD2. This CDR3 contains 16 residues. Germline V lookup: CDR1 SGHVS, CDR2 FQNEAQ. CDR3 sequence (DNA): TGTGCCGGCAGCCCTCCACTAGCGGGGGGCCGGGATGAGCAGTTCTTC. This translates into CAGSPPLAGGRDEQFF.

V gene TRBV7-9 combines with J gene TRBJ1-2; TRBD1 agrees at 9 bases. J gave up 8 bases and V 5 bases, and 9 bases lay outside the gene matches. The CDR3 consists of 14 residues. Looked up from germline, CDR1 is SEHNR and CDR2 is FQNEAQ (reference sequence). The DNA of the CDR3 is TGTGCCAGCAGCCTCCCCGGGACAGGGAGGGGCTACACCTTC. It translates to CASSLPGTGRGYTF.

The chain carries TRBV7-9 and TRBJ1-3; a possible D gene is TRBD1 (6 bases). In germline, CDR1 is SEHNR, CDR2 FQNEAQ (reference sequence). With 6 bases removed from V and 4 bases from J, the gap between germline ends came to 13 bases. The CDR3 sequence is 14 residues long. CDR3 sequence reads: CASRATGSGNTIYF. Written as DNA, the CDR3 is TGTGCCAGCAGAGCGACAGGTTCAGGAAACACCATATATTTT.

The chain employs TRBV30 and TRBJ2-7; TRBD1 matches at 8 bases. Trimming removed 2 bases from V and 6 bases from J; junction bases left unmatched: 6. The CDR3 is 13 residues long. Germline values: CDR1 GTSNPN, CDR2 SVGIG (reference sequence). The CDR3 region is CAWSTTTGAEQYF. The CDR3 DNA reads as TGTGCCTGGAGTACCACGACAGGGGCCGAGCAGTACTTC.

The J gene is TRBJ1-5, the V gene TRBV6-5; no reliable D call. Germline V gene sequence: CDR1 MNHEY, CDR2 SVGAGI. CDR3 size: 15 residues. The V and J ends lost 5 bases and 2 bases respectively, with 13 bases between them. CDR3 bases: TGTGCCAGCAGTCCACGGGTCGGTGGCAATCAGCCCCAGCATTTT. Residues: CASSPRVGGNQPQHF.

This clone was found once. The chain uses TRBV6-6 and TRBJ1-5; D gene uncertain. V was clipped by 6 bases and J by 5 bases, with 8 bases between them. The CDR3 is 12 amino acids. Germline V gene data show CDR1 as MNHNY and CDR2 as SVGAGI (reference sequence). CDR3 loop: CASRLTDQPQHF. Here the CDR3 DNA reads TGTGCCAGCAGACTAACGGATCAGCCCCAGCATTTT.

This chain uses TRBV6-1 with TRBJ2-5, with D perhaps TRBD2 (5 bases). Deletions cut 8 bases from V and 1 base from J, with 5 bases between. This CDR3 is built from 11 residues. Germline CDR1 and CDR2: MNHNS and SASEGT. The CDR3 DNA reads TGTGCCAGCGCGGGCCAAGAGACCCAGTACTTC. Residues: CASAGQETQYF.

The chain employs TRBV6-6 and TRBJ2-1, with 7 bases identical to TRBD2. This CDR3 has 14 residues. Germline CDR1 is MNHNY and CDR2 is SVGAGI (reference sequence). The V segment lost 6 bases and the J segment 10 bases; nucleotides outside the gene matches: 12. CDR3: CASSRTGTTGEQFF. The CDR3 DNA reads as TGTGCCAGCAGCCGTACCGGGACTACAGGCGAGCAGTTCTTC.

The chain is built from TRBV5-1 and TRBJ1-2; D perhaps matches TRBD1 (5 bases). V lost 8 bases to trimming and J lost 9 bases, with 17 bases between them. The CDR3 has 12 residues. CDR1 is SGHRS, CDR2 YFSETQ, per germline. The CDR3 reads CARNYQGGSYTF. The CDR3 region has the DNA TGCGCCAGGAACTATCAGGGTGGAAGCTACACCTTC.

This rearrangement joins TRBV4-1 to TRBJ2-7; 8 bases agree with TRBD1. Trimming cost V 1 base and J 2 bases; bases outside gene matches: 7. Germline V gene data show CDR1 as MGHRA and CDR2 as YSYEKL. This CDR3 region has 16 residues. The chain's CDR3 is CASSQGPGQAAYEQYF. As DNA, the CDR3 is TGCGCCAGCAGCCAAGGACCGGGACAGGCCGCCTACGAGCAGTACTTC.

This clone has a single count. The chain is built from TRBV28 and TRBJ2-7; 9 bases are shared with TRBD1. Trimming cost V 6 bases and J 9 bases; bases outside gene matches: 15. CDR3 length equals 15 residues. Germline lookup yields CDR1 MDHEN and CDR2 SYDVKM. Here the CDR3 DNA reads TGTGCCAGCAGCTTCCCGGGACAGGGCCTCGTTAGGCAGTACTTC. Encoded protein: CASSFPGQGLVRQYF.

The J gene is TRBJ2-2, the V gene TRBV11-2; 8 bases are a match to TRBD2. Germline V gene sequence: CDR1 SGHAT, CDR2 FQNNGV. There are 17 residues in the CDR3. The trim removed 5 bases at V and 7 bases at J, leaving 15 bases unmatched. This CDR3 reads CASSVRLAAGVVGELFF. CDR3 bases: TGTGCCAGCAGCGTACGGCTAGCAGCGGGAGTTGTCGGGGAGCTGTTTTTT.

The chain uses TRBV6-6 and TRBJ2-1; maybe TRBD1 (7 bases). Germline V gene sequence: CDR1 MNHNY, CDR2 SVGAGI (reference sequence). The V end lost 8 bases, the J end lost 5 bases, and 16 bases lay between the germline ends. The CDR3 runs 14 residues. CDR3 sequence: CASGLQGYNNEQFF. CDR3 DNA: TGTGCCAGCGGACTACAGGGGTATAACAATGAGCAGTTCTTC.

V and J are TRBV27 and TRBJ1-6; D call uncertain. CDR1 is MNHEY and CDR2 is SMNVEV in the germline V gene (reference sequence). V was trimmed by 6 bases and J by 6 bases, leaving 18 bases between them. This CDR3 contains 16 residues. CDR3 region: CASSWAGVNPNSPLHF. Here the CDR3 DNA reads TGTGCCAGCAGCTGGGCCGGGGTGAATCCTAATTCACCCCTCCACTTT.

V is TRBV27 and J is TRBJ2-7; D is perhaps TRBD1 (5 bases). This CDR3 contains 14 residues. The V gene's germline CDR1 is MNHEY and CDR2 SMNVEV (reference sequence). The V end was cut by 7 bases, the J end by 0 bases, with 13 bases between. This chain's CDR3 is CASTIDSSSYEQYF. The CDR3 DNA reads TGTGCCAGCACCATCGACAGTAGCTCCTACGAGCAGTACTTC.